This T cell receptor beta chain was identified in a study of cytomegalovirus exposure and HLA in healthy donors (dated by TCRdb to the late 2010s). Regarding the research as a whole: An earlier analysis of several hundred of the donors reported approximately 290 Gb of sequence data and some 120 million unique TCR beta sequences from some 180 million T cells. Roughly 300 gigabases of sequencing data and 70 million to 85 million unique TCR sequences were included in an early release covering roughly 600 HLA-typed donors. Among the roughly 430 genotyped donors, more than 70% belonged to the genetic ancestry cluster associated with self-reported Caucasian donors. The aim of the study was to test whether cataloging public T cell receptors could identify signatures of past pathogen exposure. The study used immunosequencing to profile the T cell repertoires of 666 subjects and linked those repertoires to cytomegalovirus serostatus. A separate validation cohort of approximately 120 different subjects was used in addition to the approximately 640-subject first cohort. The study combined high-throughput TCR immunosequencing, statistical association of individual TCRs with disease status, and machine learning to predict cytomegalovirus infection status. A later analysis re-analyzed previously published TCR beta repertoires from approximately 670 donors and added high-resolution HLA genotyping to study TCR occurrence patterns. In the later analysis, no new phenotypic data were used to find candidate immune exposures; instead, reliance was placed on TCR beta sequences and their occurrence across donors. In an earlier analysis of roughly 540 of the donors, high-throughput TCR beta sequencing was used to judge whether each TCR beta V gene segment behaved as functional or pseudogenic. Donor age, sex, ethnicity and CMV serostatus were collected together with the repertoire data. Genome-wide SNP genotypes for about 65% of the 666 donors were used in a later genetic analysis, which treated that subset as a discovery cohort. All discovery cohort repertoires had been generated using a single sequencing platform. HLA typing covered class I and class II loci at four-digit resolution. The number of donors typed differed by locus, with 629-630 for A, B, C, DRB1 and DQB1, roughly 520 for DQA1, approximately 570 for DPA1, and some 440 for DPB1. Four or five DR-DQ haplotypes were handled as single units for association and clustering because linkage in the cohort was strong. Across about 370 genotyped donors of the cohort, an average of about 250,000 unique TCR beta nucleotide sequences per donor were sequenced, and approximately 19% of those sequences were non-productive.

As to this clone: The antigen this receptor binds is unknown. No much larger clonotype is one base removed from it; base qualities were not supplied.

Overall study outcomes, separate from this receptor: In a later analysis, TCR association rates were found to vary across HLA loci, with the most associated TCRs seen for DRB1 alleles and the fewest for HLA-C alleles. It was suggested by the authors that the approach could potentially be generalized to other disease states and immunological phenotypes. A cluster of highly shared sequence variants was judged likely to represent a technical artifact of the sequencing pipeline. In an earlier analysis of several hundred of the donors, most TCR beta V segments were observed in productive rearrangements about 87% or about 30% of the time, broadly matching IMGT annotations. The classifier was reported to diagnose cytomegalovirus status with high specificity and sensitivity in both the original cohort and the validation cohort. A later genetic analysis reported fewer N-insertions in productive TCRs among donors in an Asian-associated ancestry cluster than the approximately 700-donor mean. Some IMGT-functional V segments, including TRBV6-2 and TRBV6-3, could not be distinguished by the 87-base-pair reads and were therefore excluded. In a later analysis, most CMV-associated TCR beta chains were found to appear HLA-restricted, with HLA associations seemingly driven largely by CMV exposure. A total of 164 TCR beta chains were listed by the study as associated with cytomegalovirus. Because HLA typing was missing for some donors at each locus, association tests included only the typed subset. For the cohort, immune exposure information was limited to CMV serostatus. A further reported finding was that TCR beta sequences accurately predicted the HLA-A and HLA-B alleles for most subjects in the first cohort. A later analysis reported that several top co-occurrence clusters appeared linked to parvovirus B19, influenza, CMV and Epstein-Barr virus. A few of the identified cytomegalovirus-associated TCR beta chains were confirmed in vitro to be specific for cytomegalovirus antigens. The presence/absence analyses assumed that sequencing depth was roughly uniform across donors, and that assumption may not be true. While some public TCRs were present in many individuals, most TCR sequences turned up only very rarely across donors. When HLA alleles, especially DR and DQ, strongly co-occurred, TCR associations were difficult to assign to individual alleles. This cohort had only TCR beta chains sequenced, and the lack of alpha or paired-chain data limited which features could be detected. Linkage disequilibrium might explain the correlated functional status among segregating V segments, but an unknown experimental factor could not be ruled out. A later analysis found that HLA-associated TCR beta chains were more clonally expanded and had lower generation probabilities than equally common non-associated chains. V-gene and J-gene trimming of TCR beta chains was associated with a missense DCLRE1C variant in a later genetic analysis, and the association was replicated in an independent cohort. A later analysis associated 15,000 to 20,000 TCR beta sequences with specific HLA alleles at a false discovery rate of 0.05. The earlier analysis of approximately 590 of the donors excluded roughly 17 rarely observed V segments, including chromosome 9 orphons, because counts were too low.

The junction shows trimming of 2 bases on V and 5 bases on J, plus 13 bases between the germline ends. The germline V gene gives CDR1 as MNHEY and CDR2 as SVGAGI. Including cysteine and phenylalanine, the CDR3 has 14 amino acids. Only CDR3 DNA remains: 42 bases, in frame from the first base. Library preparation used the immunoSEQ multiplex PCR assay. The multiplex PCR relied on a mix of 60 forward primers for TCR Vbeta segments and 13 reverse primers for TCR Jbeta segments. A multiplex PCR assay on genomic DNA amplified the CDR3 region of rearranged TCR beta genes. The Illumina HiSeq System was used to sequence the amplified TCR beta libraries as 87-base-pair reads. Processing in the source paper ran as follows. In a later analysis, roughly 80 million unique TCR beta chains were counted across the roughly 670 repertoires, and around 10 million of these chains were shared by at least two donors. A nearest-neighbor algorithm error-corrected the raw reads and collapsed the reads into unique sequences, merging closely related sequences to remove PCR and sequencing errors. CDR3 sequences were aligned to IMGT reference sequences to assign V, D and J gene segments. For a sequence to be retained, a match of at least six nucleotides was required to both a V gene segment and a J gene segment. Rearrangements were called productive when the CDR3 lacked stop codons and stayed in frame with V and J; all others were non-productive. Following IMGT convention, CDR3 was defined as the stretch from the second conserved V-encoded cysteine to the conserved J-encoded phenylalanine. The earlier analysis of 587 of the donors excluded sequences that lacked an unambiguous match to a single V gene segment. In an earlier analysis of approximately 500 of the donors, a V segment was called functional when productive rearrangements were above 56.7%, and segregating when the standard deviation between donors exceeded 5%. A statistical classification framework was built for diagnosing cytomegalovirus status from the catalog of TCR beta chain sequences. In a later analysis, TCR nucleotide sequences were compared against IMGT/GENE-DB human TR gene sequences so that V and J genes could be assigned. Using the TCRdist pipeline, a later analysis assigned CDR3 sequences along with most-parsimonious VDJ recombination scenarios. In a later analysis, every TCR beta chain was defined by the combination of its CDR3 amino acid sequence and its V-gene family, and reads without a unique V-gene family were dropped. As a way to deal with suspected cross-contamination and a sequencing artifact, a later analysis dropped approximately 590 nucleotide sequences that were highly shared and had low generation probability. For each public chain, a later analysis derived a clonal expansion index from normalized ranks of inferred template counts within each repertoire. In a later analysis, generation probabilities were computed using a VDJ recombination model fitted to out-of-frame rearrangements, and the results were checked against IGoR. Hypergeometric tests were used in a later analysis to score TCR-TCR, TCR-HLA and TCR-CMV co-occurrence, with a repertoire-size bias correction applied to the TCR pairs. False discovery rates were estimated in a later analysis by permuting HLA or CMV assignments 20 times. In a later analysis, co-occurring TCRs were grouped using DBSCAN, with TCRdist sequence similarity added in when clustering inside HLA-allele-positive subsets. For co-occurrence clustering, repertoires with fewer than 30,000 or more than 120,000 public chains were excluded, along with roughly 5 repertoires with anomalous nucleotide sharing. TCRdb stores this immuneACCESS table with in-frame sequences only. Part of the clones is absent; in the studies checked, under half of the shortfall reflects unresolved V genes, and no reason is known for the rest. For V, J and clone size, that table is used; D and trimming come from the DNA. Here the sample has tens of thousands of clones; 72% occur a single time. 6.3% of the sample is held by the ten biggest clonotypes.

The cohort comprised hundreds of healthy bone marrow donors. Cohort members were all nominally healthy when sampled, although unrecorded immune exposures were likely present. The donor tested CMV seronegative and was one of the 352 seronegative cohort members. A peripheral blood sample was collected from each donor, and TCR beta sequencing was performed on peripheral blood mononuclear cells. The Qiagen DNeasy Blood Extraction Kit was used to extract genomic DNA from the blood cell samples. The source is a man younger than 40 in good health and CMV-seronegative. Rearrangement joined TRBV6-5 to TRBJ2-7; D gene: possibly TRBD2, on 6 matching bases. The sample taken for sequencing was PBMCs. Here the CDR3 is given as CASSYPGTANEQYF. The DNA sequence reads TGTGCCAGCAGTTACCCGGGGACTGCGAACGAGCAGTACTTC.